This paragraph covers one T cell receptor (beta chain) sequence. Its recognized antigen is unknown. Qualities for individual bases were not recorded, and no much larger clone is one base off. This entry comes from a study of T cell responses to AZD1222 COVID-19 vaccine (dated by TCRdb to the early 2020s). Turning to the overall study: TCR sequencing covered fewer than 250 trial participants: 207 given two doses of AZD1222 and approximately 26 given two doses of MenACWY control vaccine. Trial participants were enrolled by age into 18-55, 56-69 and 70-plus year subgroups, with around 150, 28 and 57 TCR-sequenced participants respectively. The investigation overall reported the following: Participants were mostly white British, with more females than males. The authors suggested clonal diversity may have been underestimated. CD4 TCRs associated with the vaccine covered the entire spike protein, and the dominant responses were in regions 160-218 and 743-854. In the small 56-69-year group, the increase in depth fell short of significance, most likely because of low power. Reportedly, almost half of the unique spike-specific TCRs recognized epitopes lying outside the regions that are mutated in the B.1.351 and B.1.1.7 variants. Because no day 14 peak-response samples were available, repertoires were characterized only after the peak T cell response. Conclusions about previously exposed vaccinees are limited, since just a handful of AZD1222 recipients were seropositive for SARS-CoV-2 at baseline. After two AZD1222 doses, spike-specific TCR breadth and depth were significantly higher than at day 0 and than in MenACWY recipients.

The sample's time point label is to be understood as: about 28 days (+/-7) after the second vaccine dose. AZD1222 recipients whose second dose came at about 4 weeks and those whose second dose came at about 12 weeks were combined into one group, since spike-specific TCR depth and breadth did not differ between the two schedules. Samples from vaccinated people were obtained from the UK trials COV001 and COV002, which included a single-blind randomized controlled phase 2/3 trial of AZD1222 (ChAdOx1 nCoV-19) in healthy adults. Trial participant PBMC samples were collected at day 0 and day 28 after the second dose for TCRbeta chain sequencing. The CDR3 regions of human TCRbeta chains were subjected to immunosequencing. Under the source paper's analysis protocol: Repertoire TCRs were matched against a reference library of SARS-CoV-2-specific TCRs generated with the MIRA antigen-specificity platform. Breadth was defined as the fraction of unique TCRs that were SARS-CoV-2-associated, and depth was defined as the fraction of total T cells that were SARS-CoV-2-associated. Using the MIRA data, each spike-specific TCR was assigned both to the spike region to which the TCR was reactive and to a CD4 or CD8 class. Log10-transformed breadth and depth values were compared by one-way ANOVA with Sidak's multiple comparisons tests. The immuneACCESS repertoire file appears here via TCRdb, limited to in-frame rearrangements. These files lack a portion of the clones; in checked studies, under half of the deficit traces to unresolved V genes, and the cause of the others is not known. The DNA was the basis for D and trimming; V, J and clone size are from that table. The sample yields 150,000 to 200,000 clones; approximately 90% were counted once. Roughly 1.4% of the sample rests with the top ten.

The origin of this receptor is an adult who received the AZD1222 COVID-19 vaccine. Material: peripheral blood, obtained 28 days after the second AZD1222 dose.

The CDR3: CASREQGERNQPQHF. Read as DNA, the sequence is TGTGCCAGTAGGGAACAGGGGGAACGAAATCAGCCCCAGCATTTT. In this chain, TRBV19 is recombined with TRBJ1-5; TRBD1 matches 8 bases in the middle. There are 15 amino acids in the CDR3, from cysteine to phenylalanine inclusive. Just the 45-base CDR3 DNA is kept, in frame starting at base 1. Unmatched junction bases come to 8, with V trimmed by 6 bases and J by 4 bases. Per the germline V gene (reference sequence), LNHDA is the CDR1 and SQIVND is the CDR2. Extended through the reference TRBV19 and TRBJ1-5 proteins, this CDR3 yields the full variable domain: DGGITQSPKYLFRKEGQNVTLSCEQNLNHDAMYWYRQDPGQGLRLIYYSQIVNDFQKGDIAEGYSVSREKKESFPLTVTSAQKNPTAFYLCASREQGERNQPQHFGDGTRLSIL.